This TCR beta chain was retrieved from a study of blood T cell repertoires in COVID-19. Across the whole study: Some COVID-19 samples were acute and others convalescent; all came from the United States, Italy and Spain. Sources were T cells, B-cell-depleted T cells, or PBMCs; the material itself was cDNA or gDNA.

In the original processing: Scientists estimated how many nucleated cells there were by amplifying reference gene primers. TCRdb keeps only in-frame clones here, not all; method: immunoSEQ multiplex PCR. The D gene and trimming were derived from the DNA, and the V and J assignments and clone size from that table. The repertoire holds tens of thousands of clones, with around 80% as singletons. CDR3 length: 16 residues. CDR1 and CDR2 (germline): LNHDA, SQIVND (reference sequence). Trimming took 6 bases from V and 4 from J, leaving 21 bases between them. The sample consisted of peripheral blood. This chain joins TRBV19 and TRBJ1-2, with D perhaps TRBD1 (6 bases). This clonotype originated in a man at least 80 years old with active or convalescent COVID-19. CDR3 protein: CASRPPGQPVFYGYTF. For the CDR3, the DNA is TGTGCCAGTAGACCCCCCGGACAGCCTGTCTTCTATGGCTACACCTTC.